The 9 T cell receptor beta chains presented below share a single source sample, sequenced in a study of long-term antiretroviral therapy in people with HIV. The run of the v3.0 immunoSEQ assay was at survey level. The repertoire was sequenced with immunoSEQ multiplex PCR; TCRdb's copy has only in-frame clones and lacks some. The data contain fewer than 55,000 clones, about 95% of them seen just once; the ten biggest clones take up about 3%. The sequencing here drew on unsorted PBMCs, taken 3.7 years after starting antiretroviral therapy. These receptors were obtained from a woman aged 45-60 years with HIV.

The CDR3: CASSLTGAGNTIYF. CDR3 in DNA: TGTGCCAGCAGCCTTACGGGGGCGGGAAACACCATATATTTT. This rearrangement joins TRBV7-2 to TRBJ1-3; TRBD1 might be the D (6 bases). There are 14 residues in the CDR3. Germline assignment: CDR1 SGHTA and CDR2 FQGNSA. The V gene lost 5 bases and the J gene lost 4 bases, with 12 bases spanning the gap.

The chain employs TRBV5-1 and TRBJ1-2; 9 bases line up with TRBD1. This CDR3 has 17 amino acids. Losses at the gene ends were 3 bases for V and 4 bases for J; bases not matched to a gene: 13. CDR1 and CDR2 (germline): SGHRS, YFSETQ. CDR3 coding DNA: TGCGCCAGCAGCTCTTCTGGGACAGGGCAGGAGGCCTATGGCTACACCTTC. Encoded protein: CASSSSGTGQEAYGYTF.

The J gene is TRBJ2-1, the V gene TRBV20-1; D is undetermined. The CDR3 is 11 amino acids. The V gene's germline CDR1 is DFQATT and CDR2 SNEGSKA (reference sequence). CDR3 nucleotide sequence: TGCAGCGTCTATCGGAGTAATGAGCAGTTCTTC. This encodes CSVYRSNEQFF.

The rearrangement uses TRBV13 and TRBJ1-1; the D is unclear. CDR1 and CDR2 from the germline V gene are PRHDT and FYEKMQ (reference sequence). This CDR3 spans 14 amino acids. Trimming cost V 1 base and J 3 bases, with 9 bases left between them. CDR3 sequence reads: CASSLDSADTEAFF. The DNA for the CDR3 is TGTGCCAGCAGCTTAGACAGCGCCGACACTGAAGCTTTCTTT.

This chain connects TRBV27 to TRBJ2-3, with 7 bases fitting TRBD1. The CDR3 is 13 amino acids. Looked up from germline, CDR1 is MNHEY and CDR2 is SMNVEV (reference sequence). Germline trimming cut 6 bases from V and 0 bases from J; bases unmatched to any gene: 0. The CDR3 loop reads CASRTGSTDTQYF. CDR3 nucleotide sequence: TGTGCCAGCAGGACAGGGAGCACAGATACGCAGTATTTT.

V and J are TRBV19 and TRBJ2-3; D is perhaps TRBD2 (6 bases). Germline loops: CDR1 LNHDA, CDR2 SQIVND (reference sequence). V dropped 7 bases and J dropped 2 bases, with 19 bases sitting between them. This CDR3 contains 16 residues. The CDR3 DNA is TGTGCCAGTACCCCCAGGAGGGCGCAATCCACAGATACGCAGTATTTT. It is translated as CASTPRRAQSTDTQYF.

In this sample, this clone turned up a few times. V and J are TRBV5-1 and TRBJ2-3; D call uncertain. The CDR3 extends over 15 amino acids. Germline CDR1 is SGHRS and CDR2 is YFSETQ. The ends were cut back, 4 bases at V and 1 base at J, with 13 bases in the middle. This CDR3 reads CASSLAARGTDTQYF. The CDR3 DNA follows: TGCGCCAGCAGCCTGGCGGCTAGAGGCACAGATACGCAGTATTTT.

This chain connects TRBV5-6 to TRBJ1-2; no definite D call. V was shortened by 6 bases and J by 4 bases, with 16 bases between the two germline ends. This CDR3 contains 14 residues. In germline, CDR1 is SGHDT, CDR2 YYEEEE. The CDR3 DNA follows: TGTGCCAGCACCTTTGAGGAACGGAGCTATGGCTACACCTTC. Translated, it gives CASTFEERSYGYTF.

J is TRBJ1-2 and V is TRBV30; D may be TRBD1 (6 bases). CDR1 is GTSNPN, CDR2 SVGIG, per germline (reference sequence). The CDR3 is 14 residues long. The V gene lost 5 bases and the J gene lost 0 bases, with 13 bases spanning the gap. The CDR3 DNA reads TGTGCCTGGGATGCAGGGGATGCTAACTATGGCTACACCTTC. This codes for CAWDAGDANYGYTF.